The T cell receptor (beta chain) described here comes from a study of blood T cell repertoires in COVID-19. Across the whole study: The United States, Italy and Spain were the sources of the acute and convalescent COVID-19 samples.

In the original workflow: Researchers report that nucleated cell counts were estimated from reference gene primer amplification. The table came from immunoSEQ multiplex PCR; TCRdb's copy has only in-frame clones and leaves some out. V and J calls and clone size are those listed in that table; D and trimming were worked out from the DNA. This sample yields 430,000 or so clones, of which roughly 84% are seen a single time; approximately 1.5% belongs to the top ten. Trimming cost V 4 bases and J 4 bases; bases outside gene matches: 6. This CDR3 region has 15 residues. CDR1 is LNHDA, CDR2 SQIVND, per germline (reference sequence). In terms of age and location, participants ranged from roughly 18 to 90 years and lived in about 25 US areas. Within the 2 weeks before study entry, each person in the exposed group met a COVID-19 case.

The genes are TRBV19 and TRBJ2-1; TRBD2 aligns across 8 bases. The origin of this receptor is a woman aged 18-29 years who had been exposed to COVID-19. The sequencing sample was made of PBMCs or T cells enriched from blood (not recorded which). The CDR3 loop is CASSKVERGYNEQFF. The DNA of the CDR3 is TGTGCCAGTAGTAAGGTGGAGCGGGGGTACAATGAGCAGTTCTTC.